This TCR beta chain originates from a study of T cell changes during pregnancy in multiple sclerosis. Germline V gene data show CDR1 as LGHNA and CDR2 as YSLEER. V dropped 0 bases and J dropped 10 bases, with 12 bases sitting between them. The CDR3 spans 13 residues. The assay was immunoSEQ multiplex PCR, and TCRdb's table has in-frame clones only and misses some. The sample includes approximately 59,000 clones, under 95% of them seen just once. The source material was peripheral blood, sampled in the third trimester of pregnancy. V gene TRBV4-3 combines with J gene TRBJ1-1; D may be TRBD1 (5 bases). The clonotype was recovered from a female donor in good health, enrolled as a control in a pregnancy study. CDR3 residues: CASSQEGPGGAFF. The CDR3 region has the DNA TGCGCCAGCAGCCAAGAGGGGCCCGGTGGAGCTTTCTTT.